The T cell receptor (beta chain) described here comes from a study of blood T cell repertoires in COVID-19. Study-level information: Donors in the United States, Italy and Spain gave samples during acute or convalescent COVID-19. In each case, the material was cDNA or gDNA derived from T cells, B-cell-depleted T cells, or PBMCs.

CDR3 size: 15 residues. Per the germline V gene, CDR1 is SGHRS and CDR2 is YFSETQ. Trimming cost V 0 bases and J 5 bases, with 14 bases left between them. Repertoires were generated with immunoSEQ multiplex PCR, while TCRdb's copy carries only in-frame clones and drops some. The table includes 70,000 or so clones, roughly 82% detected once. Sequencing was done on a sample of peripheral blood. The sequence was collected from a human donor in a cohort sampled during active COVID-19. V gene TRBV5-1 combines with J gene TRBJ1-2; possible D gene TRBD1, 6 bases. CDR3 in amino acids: CASSLDRAGGYGYTF. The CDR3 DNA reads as TGCGCCAGCAGCTTGGACAGGGCCGGCGGTTATGGCTACACCTTC.